This T cell receptor (beta chain) was retrieved from a study of T cells after yellow fever vaccination. Overall study findings and caveats: The booster response re-showed most primary clones: approximately 95% CD4, about 89% CD8.

Regarding this clonotype: The antigen is undetermined.

Unmatched junction bases numbered 0, after V lost 0 bases and J lost 7 bases. The CDR3 sequence is 14 residues long. The germline V gene encodes CDR1 GTSNPN and CDR2 SVGIG (reference sequence). Template switching by 5'RACE produced TCR cDNA, adding a universal primer site and UMIs. Each CDR3 protein is one row after TCRdb ran MiXCR on the 5' RACE reads. The table includes 250,000 to 300,000 distinct CDR3 sequences, over 10% detected once. Sample: CD4+ T cells sorted from PBMCs, taken 45 days after the yellow fever booster vaccination. The J gene is TRBJ1-6, the V gene TRBV30, with 10 bases matching TRBD1. The TCR was taken from a man aged 25 to 40 who received the YFV17D yellow fever vaccine. CDR3 sequence: CAWSVTGGNSPLHF. CDR3 in DNA: TGTGCCTGGAGTGTGACAGGGGGCAATTCACCCCTCCACTTT.